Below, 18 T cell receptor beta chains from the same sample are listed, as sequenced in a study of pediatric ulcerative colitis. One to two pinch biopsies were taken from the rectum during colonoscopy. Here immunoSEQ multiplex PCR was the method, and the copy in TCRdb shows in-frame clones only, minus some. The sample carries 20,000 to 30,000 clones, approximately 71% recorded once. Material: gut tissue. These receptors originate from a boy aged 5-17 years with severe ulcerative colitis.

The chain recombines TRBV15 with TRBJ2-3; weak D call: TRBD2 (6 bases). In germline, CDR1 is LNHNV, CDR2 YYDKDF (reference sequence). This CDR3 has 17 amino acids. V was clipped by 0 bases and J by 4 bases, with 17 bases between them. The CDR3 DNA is TGTGCCACCAGCAGAGATCCGCCGGGAGCCGGTGCAGATACGCAGTATTTT. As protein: CATSRDPPGAGADTQYF.

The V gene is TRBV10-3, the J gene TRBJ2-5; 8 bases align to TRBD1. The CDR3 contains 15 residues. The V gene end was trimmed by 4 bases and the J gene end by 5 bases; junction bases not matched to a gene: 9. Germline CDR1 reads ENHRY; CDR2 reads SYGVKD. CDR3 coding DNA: TGTGCCATCAGTGTGCAGGACAGGGCTGGGGAGACCCAGTACTTC. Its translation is CAISVQDRAGETQYF.

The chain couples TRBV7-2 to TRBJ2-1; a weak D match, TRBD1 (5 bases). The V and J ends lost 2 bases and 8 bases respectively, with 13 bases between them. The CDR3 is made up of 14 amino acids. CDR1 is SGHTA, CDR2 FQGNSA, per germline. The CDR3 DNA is TGTGCCAGCAGCTTACAGGGCGTTGGGGATGAGCAGTTCTTC. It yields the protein CASSLQGVGDEQFF. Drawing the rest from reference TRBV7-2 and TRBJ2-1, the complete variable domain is GAGVSQSPSNKVTEKGKDVELRCDPISGHTALYWYRQSLGQGLEFLIYFQGNSAPDKSGLPSDRFSAERTGGSVSTLTIQRTQQEDSAVYLCASSLQGVGDEQFFGPGTRLTVL.

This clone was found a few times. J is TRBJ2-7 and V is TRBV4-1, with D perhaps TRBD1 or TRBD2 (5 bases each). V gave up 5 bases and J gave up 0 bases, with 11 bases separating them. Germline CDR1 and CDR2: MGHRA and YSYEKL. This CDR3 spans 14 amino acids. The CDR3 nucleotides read TGCGCCAGCAGCGCCACCGGGACCTCCTACGAGCAGTACTTC. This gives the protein CASSATGTSYEQYF.

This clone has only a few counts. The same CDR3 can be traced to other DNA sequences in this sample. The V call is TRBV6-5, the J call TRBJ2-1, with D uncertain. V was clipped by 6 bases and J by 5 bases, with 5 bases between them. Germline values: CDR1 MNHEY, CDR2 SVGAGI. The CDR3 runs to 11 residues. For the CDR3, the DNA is TGTGCCAGCAGGGGAAACAATGAGCAGTTCTTC. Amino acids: CASRGNNEQFF.

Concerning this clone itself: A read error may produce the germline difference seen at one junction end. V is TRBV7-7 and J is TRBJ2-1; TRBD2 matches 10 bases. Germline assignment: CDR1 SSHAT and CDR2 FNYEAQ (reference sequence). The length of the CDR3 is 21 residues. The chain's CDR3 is CASSLKLRLAGVPSTNNEQFF. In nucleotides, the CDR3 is TGTGCTAGCAGCTTAAAATTAAGACTAGCGGGCGTTCCTTCCACGAACAATGAGCAGTTCTTC.

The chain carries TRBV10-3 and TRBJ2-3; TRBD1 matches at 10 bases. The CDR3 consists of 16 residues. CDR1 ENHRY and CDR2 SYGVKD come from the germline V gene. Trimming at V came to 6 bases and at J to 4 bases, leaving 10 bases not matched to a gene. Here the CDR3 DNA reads TGTGCCATCAGCCGCCAGAGGGACAGGGGTTCAGATACGCAGTATTTT. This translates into CAISRQRDRGSDTQYF.

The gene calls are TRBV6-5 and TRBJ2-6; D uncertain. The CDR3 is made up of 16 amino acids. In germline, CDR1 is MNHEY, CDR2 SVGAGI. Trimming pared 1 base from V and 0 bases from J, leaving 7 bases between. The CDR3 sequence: CASSYLDSSGANVLTF. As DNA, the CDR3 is TGTGCCAGCAGTTACTTAGATTCCTCTGGGGCCAACGTCCTGACTTTC.

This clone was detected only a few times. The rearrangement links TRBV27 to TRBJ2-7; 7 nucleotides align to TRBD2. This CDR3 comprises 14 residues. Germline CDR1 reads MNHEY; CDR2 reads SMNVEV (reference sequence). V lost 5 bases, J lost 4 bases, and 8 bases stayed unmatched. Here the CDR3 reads CASSPKRGLYEQYF. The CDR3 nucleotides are TGTGCCAGCAGTCCGAAGCGGGGACTTTACGAGCAGTACTTC.

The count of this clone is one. CDR3 coding DNA: TGTGCCAGCAGCGGCGGAGGGGGTTACACAGATACGCAGTATTTT. This gives the protein CASSGGGGYTDTQYF. The chain carries TRBV9 and TRBJ2-3; D could derive from TRBD1 or TRBD2 (6 bases each). Deletions cut 3 bases from V and 2 bases from J, with 13 bases between. CDR1 is SGDLS and CDR2 is YYNGEE in the germline V gene. CDR3 length: 15 residues. Full variable domain (remainder filled in from reference TRBV9 and TRBJ2-3): DSGVTQTPKHLITATGQRVTLRCSPRSGDLSVYWYQQSLDQGLQFLIQYYNGEERAKGNILERFSAQQFPDLHSELNLSSLELGDSALYFCASSGGGGYTDTQYFGPGTRLTVL.

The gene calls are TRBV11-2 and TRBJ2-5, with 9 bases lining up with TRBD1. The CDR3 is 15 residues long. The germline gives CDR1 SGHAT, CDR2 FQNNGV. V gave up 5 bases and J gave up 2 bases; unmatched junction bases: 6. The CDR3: CASSRGDRGQETQYF. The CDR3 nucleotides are TGTGCCAGCAGCAGAGGTGACAGGGGGCAAGAGACCCAGTACTTC.

DNA of the CDR3: TGCAGCGTTTGGGACAGGGGCGAGCAGTACTTC. It encodes CSVWDRGEQYF. The genes are TRBV29-1 and TRBJ2-7; 10 bases agree with TRBD1. J was trimmed by 6 bases and V by 5 bases; bases with no gene match: 1. The germline gives CDR1 SQVTM, CDR2 ANQGSEA. This CDR3 comprises 11 residues.

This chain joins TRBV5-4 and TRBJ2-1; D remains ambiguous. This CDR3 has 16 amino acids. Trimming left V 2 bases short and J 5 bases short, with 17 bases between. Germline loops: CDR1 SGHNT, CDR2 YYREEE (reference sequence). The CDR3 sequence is CASSFYNRLFDNEQFF. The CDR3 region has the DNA TGTGCCAGCAGCTTTTATAACAGACTTTTTGACAATGAGCAGTTCTTC.

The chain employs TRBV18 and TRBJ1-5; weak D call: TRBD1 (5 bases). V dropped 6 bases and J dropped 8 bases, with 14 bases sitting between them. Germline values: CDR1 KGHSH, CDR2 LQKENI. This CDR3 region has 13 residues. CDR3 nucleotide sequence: TGTGCCAGCTCGCATCTTGGGGGTGAGCCCCAGCATTTT. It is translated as CASSHLGGEPQHF. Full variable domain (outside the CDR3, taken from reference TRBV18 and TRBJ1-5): NAGVMQNPRHLVRRRGQEARLRCSPMKGHSHVYWYRQLPEEGLKFMVYLQKENIIDESGMPKERFSAEFPKEGPSILRIQQVVRGDSAAYFCASSHLGGEPQHFGDGTRLSIL.

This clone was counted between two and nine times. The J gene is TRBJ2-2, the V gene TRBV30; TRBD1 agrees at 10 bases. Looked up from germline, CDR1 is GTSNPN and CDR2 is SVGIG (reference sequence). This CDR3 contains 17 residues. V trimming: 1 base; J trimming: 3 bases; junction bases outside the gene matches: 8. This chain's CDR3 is CAWSEVWGQGHTGELFF. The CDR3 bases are TGTGCCTGGAGTGAAGTTTGGGGACAGGGGCACACCGGGGAGCTGTTTTTT.

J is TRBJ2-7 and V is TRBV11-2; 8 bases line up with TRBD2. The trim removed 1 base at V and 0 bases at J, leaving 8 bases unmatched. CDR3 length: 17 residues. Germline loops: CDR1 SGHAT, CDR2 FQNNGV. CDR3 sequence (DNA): TGTGCCAGCAGCTTAGGGGGCTCGCTAGCGGGCTCCTACGAGCAGTACTTC. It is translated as CASSLGGSLAGSYEQYF. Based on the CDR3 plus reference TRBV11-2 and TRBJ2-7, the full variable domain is EAGVAQSPRYKIIEKRQSVAFWCNPISGHATLYWYQQILGQGPKLLIQFQNNGVVDDSQLPKDRFSAERLKGVDSTLKIQPAKLEDSAVYLCASSLGGSLAGSYEQYFGPGTRLTVT.

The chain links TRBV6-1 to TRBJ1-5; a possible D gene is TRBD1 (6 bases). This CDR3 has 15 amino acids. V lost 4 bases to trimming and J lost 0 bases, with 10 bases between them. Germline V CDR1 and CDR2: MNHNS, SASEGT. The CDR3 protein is CASSGRTDSNQPQHF. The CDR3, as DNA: TGTGCCAGCAGTGGGCGGACAGATAGCAATCAGCCCCAGCATTTT.

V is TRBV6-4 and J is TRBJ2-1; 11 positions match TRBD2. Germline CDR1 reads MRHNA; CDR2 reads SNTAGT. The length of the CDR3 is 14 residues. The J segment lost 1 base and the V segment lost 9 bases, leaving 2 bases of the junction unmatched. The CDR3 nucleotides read TGTGCCAGGGGACTAGCGGTTTCCTACAATGAGCAGTTCTTC. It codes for CARGLAVSYNEQFF.